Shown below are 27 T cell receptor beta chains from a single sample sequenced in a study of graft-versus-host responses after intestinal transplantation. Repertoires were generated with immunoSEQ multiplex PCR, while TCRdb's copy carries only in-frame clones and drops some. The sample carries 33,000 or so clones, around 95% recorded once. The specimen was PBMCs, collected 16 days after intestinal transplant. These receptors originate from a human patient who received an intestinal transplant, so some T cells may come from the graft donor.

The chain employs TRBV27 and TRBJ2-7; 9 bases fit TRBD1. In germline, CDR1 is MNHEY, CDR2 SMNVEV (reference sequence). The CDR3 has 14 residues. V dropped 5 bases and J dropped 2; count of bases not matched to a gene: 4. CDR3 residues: CASSRQGVAYEQYF. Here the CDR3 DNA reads TGTGCCAGCAGTCGACAGGGGGTTGCCTACGAGCAGTACTTC.

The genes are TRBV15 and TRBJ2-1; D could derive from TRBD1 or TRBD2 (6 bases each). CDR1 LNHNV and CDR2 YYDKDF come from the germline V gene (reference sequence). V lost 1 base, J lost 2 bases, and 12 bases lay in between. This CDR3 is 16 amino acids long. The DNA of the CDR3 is TGTGCCACCAGCAGAGCGCCGGGGGCGGCCTACAATGAGCAGTTCTTC. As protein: CATSRAPGAAYNEQFF.

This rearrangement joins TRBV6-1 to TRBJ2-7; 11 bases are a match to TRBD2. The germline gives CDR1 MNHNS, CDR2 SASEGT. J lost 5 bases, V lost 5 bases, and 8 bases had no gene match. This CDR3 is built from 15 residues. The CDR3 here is CASSSPGTSGNEQYF. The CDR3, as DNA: TGTGCCAGCAGTTCCCCCGGGACTAGCGGTAACGAGCAGTACTTC.

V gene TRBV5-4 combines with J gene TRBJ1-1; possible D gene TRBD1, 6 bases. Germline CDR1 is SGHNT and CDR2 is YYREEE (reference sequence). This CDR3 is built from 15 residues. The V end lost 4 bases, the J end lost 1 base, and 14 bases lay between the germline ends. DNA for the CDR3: TGTGCCAGCAGCGCACCGACAGGTTGGAACACTGAAGCTTTCTTT. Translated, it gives CASSAPTGWNTEAFF.

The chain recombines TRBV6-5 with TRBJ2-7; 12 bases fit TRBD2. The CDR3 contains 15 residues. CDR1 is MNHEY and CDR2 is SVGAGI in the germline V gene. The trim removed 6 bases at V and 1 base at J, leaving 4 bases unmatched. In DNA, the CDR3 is TGTGCCAGCAGGACGACTAGCGGGGGATCCTACGAGCAGTACTTC. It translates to CASRTTSGGSYEQYF.

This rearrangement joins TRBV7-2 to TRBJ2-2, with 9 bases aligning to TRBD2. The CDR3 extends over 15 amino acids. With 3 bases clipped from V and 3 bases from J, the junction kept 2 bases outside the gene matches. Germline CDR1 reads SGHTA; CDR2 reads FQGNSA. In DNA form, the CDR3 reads TGTGCCAGCAGCTTTGCGGGAGGGCACACCGGGGAGCTGTTTTTT. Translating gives CASSFAGGHTGELFF.

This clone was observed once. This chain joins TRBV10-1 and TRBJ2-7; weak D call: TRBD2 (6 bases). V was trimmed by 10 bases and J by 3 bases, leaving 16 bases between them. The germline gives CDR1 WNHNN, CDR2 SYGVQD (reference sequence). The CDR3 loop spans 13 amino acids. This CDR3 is CATERAYHYEQYF. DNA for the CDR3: TGCGCCACCGAGCGGGCTTATCACTACGAGCAGTACTTC.

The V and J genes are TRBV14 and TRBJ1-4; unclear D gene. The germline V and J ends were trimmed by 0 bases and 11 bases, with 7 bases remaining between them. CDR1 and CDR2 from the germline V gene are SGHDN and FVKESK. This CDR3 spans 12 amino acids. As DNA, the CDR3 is TGTGCCAGCAGCCAAGAAAGAACTAAACTGTTTTTT. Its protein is CASSQERTKLFF. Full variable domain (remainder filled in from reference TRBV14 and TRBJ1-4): EAGVTQFPSHSVIEKGQTVTLRCDPISGHDNLYWYRRVMGKEIKFLLHFVKESKQDESGMPNNRFLAERTGGTYSTLKVQPAELEDSGVYFCASSQERTKLFFGSGTQLSVL.

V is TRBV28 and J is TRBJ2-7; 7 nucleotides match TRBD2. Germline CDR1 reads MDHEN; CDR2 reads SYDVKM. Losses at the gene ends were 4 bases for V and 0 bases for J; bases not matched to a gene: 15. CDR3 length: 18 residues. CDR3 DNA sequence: TGTGCCAGCAGTTGGGGGGAAGAACTAGCGATTCTCTCCTACGAGCAGTACTTC. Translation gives CASSWGEELAILSYEQYF.

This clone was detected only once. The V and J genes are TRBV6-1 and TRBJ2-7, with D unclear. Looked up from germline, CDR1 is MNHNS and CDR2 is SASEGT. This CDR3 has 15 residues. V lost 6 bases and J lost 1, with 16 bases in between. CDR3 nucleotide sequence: TGTGCCAGCAGCCCCTTCGGTGTTGGGTCCTACGAGCAGTACTTC. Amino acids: CASSPFGVGSYEQYF.

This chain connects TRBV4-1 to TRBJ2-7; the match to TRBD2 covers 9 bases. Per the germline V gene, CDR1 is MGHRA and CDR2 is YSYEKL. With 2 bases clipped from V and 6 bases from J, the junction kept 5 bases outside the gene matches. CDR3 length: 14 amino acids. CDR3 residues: CASSQQAGGREQYF. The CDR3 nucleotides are TGCGCCAGCAGCCAACAAGCGGGAGGTCGCGAGCAGTACTTC.

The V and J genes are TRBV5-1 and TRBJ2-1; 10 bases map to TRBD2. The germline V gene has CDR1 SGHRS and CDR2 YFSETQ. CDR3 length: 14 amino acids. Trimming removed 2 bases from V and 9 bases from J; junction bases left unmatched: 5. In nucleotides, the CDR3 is TGCGCCAGCAGCTTAAAGCGGGAGGGCCGTGAGCAGTTCTTC. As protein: CASSLKREGREQFF.

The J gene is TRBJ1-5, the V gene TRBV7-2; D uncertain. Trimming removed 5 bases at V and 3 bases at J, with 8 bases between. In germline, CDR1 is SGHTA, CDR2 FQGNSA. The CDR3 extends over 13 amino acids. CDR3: CASSPLSNQPQHF. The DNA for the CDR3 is TGTGCCAGCAGCCCCTTGTCCAATCAGCCCCAGCATTTT.

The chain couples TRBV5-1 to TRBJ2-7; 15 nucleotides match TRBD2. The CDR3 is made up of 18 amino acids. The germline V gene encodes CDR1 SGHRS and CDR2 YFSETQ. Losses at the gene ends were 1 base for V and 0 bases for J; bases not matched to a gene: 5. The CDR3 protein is CASSLPGTSGRSSYEQYF. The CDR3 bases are TGCGCCAGCAGCTTGCCGGGGACTAGCGGGAGGAGCTCCTACGAGCAGTACTTC.

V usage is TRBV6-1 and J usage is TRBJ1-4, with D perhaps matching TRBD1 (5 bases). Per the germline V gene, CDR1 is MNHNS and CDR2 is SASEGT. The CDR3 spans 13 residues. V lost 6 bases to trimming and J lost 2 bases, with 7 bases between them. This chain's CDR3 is CASSRVTNEKLFF. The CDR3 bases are TGTGCCAGCAGCAGGGTGACTAATGAAAAACTGTTTTTT.

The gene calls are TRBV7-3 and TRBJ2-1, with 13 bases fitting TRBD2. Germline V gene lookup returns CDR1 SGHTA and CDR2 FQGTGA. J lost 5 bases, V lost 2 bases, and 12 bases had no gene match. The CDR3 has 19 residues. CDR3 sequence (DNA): TGTGCCAGCAGCTTATATGGTCTGGGGACTAGCGGGAAGAACAATGAGCAGTTCTTC. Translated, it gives CASSLYGLGTSGKNNEQFF.

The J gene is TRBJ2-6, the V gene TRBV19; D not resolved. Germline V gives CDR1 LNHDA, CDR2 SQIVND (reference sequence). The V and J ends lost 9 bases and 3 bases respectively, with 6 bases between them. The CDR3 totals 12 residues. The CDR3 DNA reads TGTGCCAGCAGAGTTGGGGCCAACGTCCTGACTTTC. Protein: CASRVGANVLTF. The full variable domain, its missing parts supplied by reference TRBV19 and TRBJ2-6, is DGGITQSPKYLFRKEGQNVTLSCEQNLNHDAMYWYRQDPGQGLRLIYYSQIVNDFQKGDIAEGYSVSREKKESFPLTVTSAQKNPTAFYLCASRVGANVLTFGAGSRLTVL.

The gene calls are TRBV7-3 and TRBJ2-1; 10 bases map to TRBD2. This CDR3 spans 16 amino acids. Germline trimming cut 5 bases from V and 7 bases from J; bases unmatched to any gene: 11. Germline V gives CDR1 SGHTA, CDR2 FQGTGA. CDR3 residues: CASSREAGGLRNEQFF. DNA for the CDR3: TGTGCCAGCAGCCGTGAAGCGGGAGGGCTCCGGAATGAGCAGTTCTTC.

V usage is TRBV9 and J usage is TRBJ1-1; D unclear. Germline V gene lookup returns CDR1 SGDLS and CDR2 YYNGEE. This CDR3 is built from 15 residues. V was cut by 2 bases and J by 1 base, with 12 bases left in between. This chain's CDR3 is CASSVDGEPNTEAFF. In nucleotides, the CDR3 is TGTGCCAGCAGCGTCGACGGGGAACCGAACACTGAAGCTTTCTTT.

In DNA form, the CDR3 reads TGTGCCAGCAGCCTTACGGGACAGTTGAACACTGAAGCTTTCTTT. It encodes CASSLTGQLNTEAFF. V gene TRBV7-3 combines with J gene TRBJ1-1; 7 positions match TRBD1. CDR3 size: 15 residues. From germline, CDR1 is SGHTA and CDR2 FQGTGA. V lost 5 bases to trimming and J lost 0 bases; unmatched junction nucleotides: 6.

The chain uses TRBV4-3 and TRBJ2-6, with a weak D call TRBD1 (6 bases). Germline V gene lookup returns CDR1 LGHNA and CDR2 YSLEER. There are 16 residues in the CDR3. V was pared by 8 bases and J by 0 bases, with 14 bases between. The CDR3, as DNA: TGCGCCAGCGGAGAACGACAGGTCTCTGGGGCCAACGTCCTGACTTTC. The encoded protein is CASGERQVSGANVLTF.

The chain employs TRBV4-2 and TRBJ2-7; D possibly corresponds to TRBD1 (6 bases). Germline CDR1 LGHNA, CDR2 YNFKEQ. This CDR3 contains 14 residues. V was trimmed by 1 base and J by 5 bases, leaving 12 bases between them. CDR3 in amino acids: CASSQVGDRNEQYF. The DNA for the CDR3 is TGTGCCAGCAGCCAAGTTGGAGACAGGAACGAGCAGTACTTC.

The CDR3 loop is CASSPTAGGYTDTQYF. The DNA for the CDR3 is TGTGCCAGCAGCCCGACGGCGGGAGGTTACACAGATACGCAGTATTTT. The chain is built from TRBV7-9 and TRBJ2-3, with TRBD2 matching over 8 bases. Per germline, CDR1 SEHNR and CDR2 FQNEAQ (reference sequence). The CDR3 has 16 amino acids. With V trimmed by 5 bases and J by 2 bases, 9 bases remained unmatched. The entire variable domain, with the rest obtained from reference TRBV7-9 and TRBJ2-3, is as follows: DTGVSQNPRHKITKRGQNVTFRCDPISEHNRLYWYRQTLGQGPEFLTYFQNEAQLEKSRLLSDRFSAERPKGSFSTLEIQRTEQGDSAMYLCASSPTAGGYTDTQYFGPGTRLTVL.

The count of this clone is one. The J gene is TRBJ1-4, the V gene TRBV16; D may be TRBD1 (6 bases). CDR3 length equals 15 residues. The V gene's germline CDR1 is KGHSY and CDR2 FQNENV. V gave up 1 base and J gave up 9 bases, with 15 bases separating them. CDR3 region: CASSQFEYRVKKLFF. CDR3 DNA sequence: TGTGCCAGCAGCCAATTCGAGTACAGGGTGAAAAAACTGTTTTTT.

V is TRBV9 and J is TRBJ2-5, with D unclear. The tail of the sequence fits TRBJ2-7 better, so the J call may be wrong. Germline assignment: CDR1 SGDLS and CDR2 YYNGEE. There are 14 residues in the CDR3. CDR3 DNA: TGTGCCAGCAGCCCCTCACAGAAATCCTACGAGCAGTACTTC. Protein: CASSPSQKSYEQYF.

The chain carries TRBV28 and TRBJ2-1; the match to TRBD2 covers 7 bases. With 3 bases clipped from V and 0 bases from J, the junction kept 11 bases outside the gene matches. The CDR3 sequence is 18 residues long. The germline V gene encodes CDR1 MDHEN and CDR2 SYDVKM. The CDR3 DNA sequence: TGTGCCAGCAGTTTGCTAGCGGTAAGAAAAAGCTCCTACAATGAGCAGTTCTTC. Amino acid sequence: CASSLLAVRKSSYNEQFF.

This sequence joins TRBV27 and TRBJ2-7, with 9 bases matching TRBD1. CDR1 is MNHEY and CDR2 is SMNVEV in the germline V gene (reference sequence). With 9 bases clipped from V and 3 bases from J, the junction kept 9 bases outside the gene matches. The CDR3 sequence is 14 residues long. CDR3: CARYPGTGNYEQYF. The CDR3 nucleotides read TGTGCCAGATATCCCGGGACAGGGAACTACGAGCAGTACTTC.